This T cell receptor beta chain was captured by sequencing in a study of tumor-infiltrating lymphocytes in oesophageal squamous cell carcinoma. Germline-derived CDR1 and CDR2 are SGHVS and FNYEAQ. CDR3 length: 15 residues. TCRdb analysed the PCR reads with MiXCR anew, one entry per CDR3 protein. The sample carries 17,000 or so distinct CDR3 sequences, around 50% recorded once. Worth noting for this clonotype: Germline and junction disagree at one end, which may indicate a read error.

The sequence derives from a female donor with esophageal squamous cell carcinoma. The chain uses TRBV7-6 and TRBJ2-3; 10 nucleotides match TRBD1. The DNA end favors TRBJ2-5, so the J call may be wrong. Sequenced: normal esophageal tissue next to the tumor. CDR3: CASSLGDRGWETQYF. The CDR3 DNA is TGTGCTAGCAGCTTAGGGGACAGGGGTTGGGAGACCCAGTACTTC.